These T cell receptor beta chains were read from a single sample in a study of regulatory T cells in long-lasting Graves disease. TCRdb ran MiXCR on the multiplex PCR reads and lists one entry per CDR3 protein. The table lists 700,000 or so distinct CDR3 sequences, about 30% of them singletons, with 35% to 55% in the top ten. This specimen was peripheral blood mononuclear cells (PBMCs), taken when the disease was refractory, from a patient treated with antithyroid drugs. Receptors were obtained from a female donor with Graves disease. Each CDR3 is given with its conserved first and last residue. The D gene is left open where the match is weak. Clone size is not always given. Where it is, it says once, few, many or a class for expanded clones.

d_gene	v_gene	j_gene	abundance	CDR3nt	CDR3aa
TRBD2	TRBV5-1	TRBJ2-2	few	TGCGCCAGCAGCTTGGACCCTAGCGGGAGCTCCACCGGGGAGCTGTTTTTT	CASSLDPSGSSTGELFF
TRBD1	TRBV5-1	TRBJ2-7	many	TGCGCCAGCAGCTTGGGGACAGGGCTAACCTACGAGCAGTACTTC	CASSLGTGLTYEQYF
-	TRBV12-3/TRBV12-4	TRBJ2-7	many	TGTGCCAGCAGCCTTTACGACAGCTACGAGCAGTACTTC	CASSLYDSYEQYF
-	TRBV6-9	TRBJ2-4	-	TGTGCCAGCAGTTACGACGAGGCCAAAAACATTCAGTACTTC	CASSYDEAKNIQYF
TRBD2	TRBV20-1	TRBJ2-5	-	TGCAGTGCCCAGCAGTCTAGCGGGATGCGAACCCAGTACTTC	CSAQQSSGMRTQYF
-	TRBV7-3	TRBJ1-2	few	TGTGCCAGCAGCTTAGCAGGGGCCAATGGCTACACCTTC	CASSLAGANGYTF
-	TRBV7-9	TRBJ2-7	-	TGTGCCAGCAGCTTATGGCGGGAATCTATCGAGCAGTACTTC	CASSLWRESIEQYF
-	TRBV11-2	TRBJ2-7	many	TGTGCCAGCAGCTTAGACAGCCGCTACGAGCAGTACTTC	CASSLDSRYEQYF
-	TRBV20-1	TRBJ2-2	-	TGCAGTGCTAGAGCAGGGAACACCGGGGAGCTGTTTTTT	CSARAGNTGELFF
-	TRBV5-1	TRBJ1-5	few	TGCGCCAGCAGCTCCGACGGGGGGCGCGATCAGCCCCAGCATTTT	CASSSDGGRDQPQHF
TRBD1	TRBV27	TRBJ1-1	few	TGTGCCAGCAGTTCAACAGGGGGCGCGTCTTTTGGTGAAGCTTTCTTT	CASSSTGGASFGEAFF
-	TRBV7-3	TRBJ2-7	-	TGTGCCAGCAGCAGCGGTGTTCATACCTACGAGCAGTACTTC	CASSSGVHTYEQYF
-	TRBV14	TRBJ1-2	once	TGTGCCAGCAGCCACAATACAGGGAGCTATGGCTACACCTTC	CASSHNTGSYGYTF
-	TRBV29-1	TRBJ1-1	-	TGCAGCCTATCCCGGGGGGCTGAAGCTTTCTTT	CSLSRGAEAFF
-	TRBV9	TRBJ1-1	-	TGTGCCAGCAGCGTAGAGGAGCTCAGCATGAACACTGAAGCTTTCTTT	CASSVEELSMNTEAFF
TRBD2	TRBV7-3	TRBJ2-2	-	TGTGCCAGCAGCCCAAGACTAGCCCCCACCGGGGAGCTGTTTTTT	CASSPRLAPTGELFF
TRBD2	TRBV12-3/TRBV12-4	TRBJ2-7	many	TGTGCCAGCAGCAGGACTAGCGGGGGCTACGAGCAGTACTTC	CASSRTSGGYEQYF
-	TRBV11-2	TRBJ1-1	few	TGTGCCAGCAGCTTAGTGAATTACGCCGAAGCTTTCTTT	CASSLVNYAEAFF
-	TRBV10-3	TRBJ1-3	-	TGTGCCACCGGGGTCCTCCTCAGCTCTGGAAACACCATATATTTT	CATGVLLSSGNTIYF
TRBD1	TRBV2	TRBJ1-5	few	TGTGCCAGCAGTGAGTGGGACAGCAATAGCAATCAGCCCCAGCATTTT	CASSEWDSNSNQPQHF
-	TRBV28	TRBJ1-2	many	TGTGCCAGCAGTTCCCCGGCCTTACCGCGGGGCTACACCTTC	CASSSPALPRGYTF
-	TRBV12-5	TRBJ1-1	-	TGTGCTAGTGGTTTGGACCAACGTAGGGGCACTGAAGCTTTCTTT	CASGLDQRRGTEAFF
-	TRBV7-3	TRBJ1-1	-	TGTGCCAGCAGTTGGGGGGCCCGAACTGAAGCTTTCTTT	CASSWGARTEAFF
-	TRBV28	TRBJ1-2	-	TGTGCCAGCAGTTTAGGGGGTATGATCACGGTCGGCTACACCTTC	CASSLGGMITVGYTF
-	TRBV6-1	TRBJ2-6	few	TGTGCCAGCAGGGGGGGAGGAACTGGGGCCAACGTCCTGACTTTC	CASRGGGTGANVLTF
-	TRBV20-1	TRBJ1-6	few	TGCAGTGCTAGGCGAGGGGGGGATAATTCACCCCTCCACTTT	CSARRGGDNSPLHF
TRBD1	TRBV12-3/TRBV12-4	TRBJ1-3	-	TGTGCCAGCAGACCCACAGGGGTTTCTGGAAACACCATATATTTT	CASRPTGVSGNTIYF
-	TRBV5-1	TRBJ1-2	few	TGCGCCAGCAGCTTCGGCGGAATTTTGGATGGCTACACCTTC	CASSFGGILDGYTF
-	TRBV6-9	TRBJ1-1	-	TGTGCCAGCAGTTACGACAGGCAGTACATGAACACTGAAGCTTTCTTT	CASSYDRQYMNTEAFF
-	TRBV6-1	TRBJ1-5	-	TGTGCCAGCTTCCGGGCCCCCAATCAGCCCCAGCATTTT	CASFRAPNQPQHF
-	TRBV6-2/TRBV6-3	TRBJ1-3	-	TGTGCCAGCAGTTACCAACCCTTTAGGGGAAGATCAGGAAACACCATATATTTT	CASSYQPFRGRSGNTIYF
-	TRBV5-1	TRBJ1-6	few	TGCGCCAGCAGCTTGGATGGCCAACTTTCACCCCTCCACTTT	CASSLDGQLSPLHF
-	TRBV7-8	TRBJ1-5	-	TGTGCCAGCAGCGCTTACCTAGGGGGTCAGCCCCAGCATTTT	CASSAYLGGQPQHF
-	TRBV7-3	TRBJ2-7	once	TGTGCCAGCAGCTTCCCCGGTTCCTACAAGCAGTACTTC	CASSFPGSYKQYF
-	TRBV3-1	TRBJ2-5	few	TGTGCCAGCAGCCAAGTCAACTACCAAGAGACCCAGTACTTC	CASSQVNYQETQYF
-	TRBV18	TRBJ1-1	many	TGTGCCAGCTCGACAGATCAGAACACTGAAGCTTTCTTT	CASSTDQNTEAFF
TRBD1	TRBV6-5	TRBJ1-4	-	TGTGCCAGCAGTTTGGGCCAGGGGGCTAGTGAAGAAAAACTGTTTTTT	CASSLGQGASEEKLFF
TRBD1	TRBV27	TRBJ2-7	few	TGTGCCAGCAGCGGACAGGATAATGTCTACGAGCAGTACTTC	CASSGQDNVYEQYF
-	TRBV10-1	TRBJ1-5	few	TGCGCCAGCAGTGAGGAGCCAGGGATTTATAGCAATCAGCCCCAGCATTTT	CASSEEPGIYSNQPQHF
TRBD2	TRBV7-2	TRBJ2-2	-	TGTGCCAGCAGCTCCCGACTAGCGTCTACCGGGGAGCTGTTTTTT	CASSSRLASTGELFF
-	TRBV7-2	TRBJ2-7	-	TGTGCCAGCACCTTGTCTGGGTTATACGAGCAGTACTTC	CASTLSGLYEQYF
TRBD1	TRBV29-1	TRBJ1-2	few	TGCAGCGTCGATGTGACAGGGTATGGCTACACCTTC	CSVDVTGYGYTF